In this sample, the clone carrying this T cell receptor (beta chain) turned up a few times. Its cognate antigen is unknown. The sample's time point: week 23, last vaccination. What each vaccine dose contained was 300 ug of mutant IDH1 20-mer peptide, accompanied by topical imiquimod. This specimen comes from a study of a mutant IDH1 vaccine in newly diagnosed glioma. Study-level information: Initiation of the vaccine course occurred 4-6 weeks after radiotherapy alone, or alongside temozolomide cycles. Therapy received beforehand was radiotherapy, temozolomide, or both, with most patients given both. General study results and limits: Alterations occurring in top peripheral T cell clonotypes seemed unrelated to pseudoprogression. Patients showed vaccine-induced immune responses at a rate of around 94%.

Profiling relied on immunoSEQ multiplex PCR, and the TCRdb table lists in-frame clones only, not all of them. The repertoire has 50,000 to 70,000 clones, about 81% of them found once; the top ten carry 6.5% to 9%. The ends lost 10 bases at V and 0 bases at J; junction bases unmatched: 5. The CDR3 extends over 14 amino acids. The V gene's germline CDR1 is MNHEY and CDR2 SVGAGI. The clonotype comes from a middle-aged woman with glioma. Some clones in this sample may be carry-over from other donors' samples. V and J are TRBV6-5 and TRBJ2-7; 11 positions agree with TRBD2. The sequences come from PBMCs, collected from a glioma patient whose treatment included an IDH1 peptide vaccine. This chain's CDR3 is CATALAGVSYEQYF. The CDR3 region has the DNA TGTGCCACCGCACTAGCGGGGGTCTCCTACGAGCAGTACTTC.